A selection of T cell receptor beta chains follows, all from one sample in a study of blood T cell repertoires in COVID-19. Libraries were prepared by immunoSEQ multiplex PCR; TCRdb keeps only in-frame clonotypes and omits some of them. The sample includes a few hundred thousand clones, roughly 91% seen only once; the top ten take 7% to 9%. The sequenced material came from PBMCs or T cells enriched from blood (not recorded which). Receptors originate from a man aged 25 to 45 in a cohort exposed to, infected with or recovered from COVID-19 (not recorded which). The CDR3 runs from the conserved cysteine through the conserved F or W. D genes are given only for firm matches. Size values are once, few and many counts, or a class for expanded clones, and some rows have none.

j_gene | d_gene | v_gene | abundance | CDR3nt | CDR3aa
TRBJ1-2 | TRBD1 | TRBV7-3 | . | TGTGCCAGCAGCTTAACCGCGGGACAGGGGGGCAGCTACACCTTC | CASSLTAGQGGSYTF
TRBJ1-5 | . | TRBV6-5 | . | TGTGCCAGCAGTCCCCGGGACGGCGGGAGGAACCCCCAGCATTTT | CASSPRDGGRNPQHF
TRBJ1-6 | TRBD1 | TRBV28 | few | TGTGCCAGCTGGTCTACAGGGGAAGCCTATAATTCACCCCTCCACTTT | CASWSTGEAYNSPLHF
TRBJ1-2 | . | TRBV7-8 | . | TGTGCCAGCAGCTTAGCCGGGGGAGGAGGCTACACCTTC | CASSLAGGGGYTF
TRBJ2-3 | TRBD2 | TRBV11-2 | . | TGTGCCAGCAGCTTTCGGACTAGCGGGACCAGCACAGATACGCAGTATTTT | CASSFRTSGTSTDTQYF
TRBJ1-2 | . | TRBV7-8 | . | TGTGCCAGCAGCTCCGACAGCCTCTATGGCTACACCTTC | CASSSDSLYGYTF
TRBJ2-1 | . | TRBV6-2/TRBV6-3 | . | TGTGCCAGCAGTTTTATGGCTAGCCCCTACAATGAGCAGTTCTTC | CASSFMASPYNEQFF
TRBJ2-3 | . | TRBV5-1 | . | TGCGCCAGCAGCCCGTGGCAGGGAACAGATACGCAGTATTTT | CASSPWQGTDTQYF
TRBJ2-7 | . | TRBV9 | . | TGTGCCAGCAGCCTAGGGACAAGCGAGCAGTACTTC | CASSLGTSEQYF
TRBJ1-2 | . | TRBV5-1 | . | TGCGCCAGCAGCTTGGCCTTCAGGTTGAAAGATGGCTACACCTTC | CASSLAFRLKDGYTF
TRBJ2-1 | . | TRBV29-1 | . | TGCAGCGTTGAAGGAGAACGAGGGTCCTACAATGAGCAGTTCTTC | CSVEGERGSYNEQFF
TRBJ1-1 | . | TRBV24-1 | . | TGTGCCACCAGTGATTTCGGGGTTCGCGCTTTCTTT | CATSDFGVRAFF
TRBJ1-2 | . | TRBV12-3/TRBV12-4 | . | TGTGCCAGCAGTTTTTCGGAGGGAGGCTACACCTTC | CASSFSEGGYTF
TRBJ2-1 | TRBD2 | TRBV9 | . | TGTGCCAGCAGCGTTAGCGGGTACAATGAGCAGTTCTTC | CASSVSGYNEQFF
TRBJ2-1 | . | TRBV5-4 | . | TGTGCCAGCACCCAGTACGGGGCGGGGAATGAGCAGTTCTTC | CASTQYGAGNEQFF
TRBJ2-5 | . | TRBV5-1 | . | TGCGCCAGCAGCCCCAGGACTCTTCAAGAGACCCAGTACTTC | CASSPRTLQETQYF
TRBJ2-7 | TRBD2 | TRBV6-1 | . | TGTGCCAGCAGTGAAGCGCTGGGGACTAGCGGGAGGAGGCAAATCGAGCAGTACTTC | CASSEALGTSGRRQIEQYF
TRBJ2-2 | . | TRBV4-1 | . | TGCGCCAGCAGCCAAGATTTCTGGCAGAACACCGGGGAGCTGTTTTTT | CASSQDFWQNTGELFF
TRBJ2-7 | . | TRBV7-9 | . | TGTGCCAGCAGATGGATGGAGCGCGAGCAGTACTTC | CASRWMEREQYF
TRBJ1-2 | TRBD1 | TRBV27 | . | TGTGCCAGCAGTGTCCGGACAGGAAACTATGGCTACACCTTC | CASSVRTGNYGYTF
TRBJ2-7 | TRBD2 | TRBV4-1 | . | TGCGCCAGCAGCCAAGATATAGCGGGACTCTCCTACGAGCAGTACTTC | CASSQDIAGLSYEQYF
TRBJ2-7 | . | TRBV5-1 | . | TGCGCCAGCAGCTTTGACAGGCGCTACGAGCAGTACTTC | CASSFDRRYEQYF
TRBJ1-3 | . | TRBV7-9 | once | TGTGCCAGCAGCTCTCCCCTTGGAAACACCATATATTTT | CASSSPLGNTIYF
TRBJ2-2 | TRBD1 | TRBV15 | . | TGTGCCACCAGCGTCGGTGGGGACAGGGGGCTATCCCTGAACACCGGGGAGCTGTTTTTT | CATSVGGDRGLSLNTGELFF
TRBJ2-7 | . | TRBV5-1 | . | TGCGCCAGCAGCTTCCGGGACACAACAAACGAGCAGTACTTC | CASSFRDTTNEQYF
TRBJ1-5 | . | TRBV15 | once | TGTGCCACCAGCTCTTGGGGCAGTAATCAGCCCCAGCATTTT | CATSSWGSNQPQHF
TRBJ1-2 | TRBD1 | TRBV6-2/TRBV6-3 | few | TGTGCCAGCAGTCAGACCACCCGAATGTCAGGGGGTGGCTACACCTTC | CASSQTTRMSGGGYTF
TRBJ2-7 | TRBD1 | TRBV10-3 | . | TGTGCCATCAGTCCGGGACAGGGAACCTCCTACGAGCAGTACTTC | CAISPGQGTSYEQYF
TRBJ2-1 | TRBD2 | TRBV11-3 | . | TGTGCCAGCAGTGCGGCGGGAGGGCCTGTTCGCTACAATGAGCAGTTCTTC | CASSAAGGPVRYNEQFF
TRBJ1-4 | . | TRBV28 | . | TGTGCCAGCAGTTCCCACAGGGTTGGTGAAAAACTGTTTTTT | CASSSHRVGEKLFF
TRBJ2-5 | . | TRBV5-1 | . | TGCGCCAGCAGCTTGGGTAACCAAGAGACCCAGTACTTC | CASSLGNQETQYF
TRBJ2-2 | TRBD2 | TRBV27 | . | TGTGCCAGCAGTTCCATGACTAGCGGGAGTGAAAACACCGGGGAGCTGTTTTTT | CASSSMTSGSENTGELFF
TRBJ1-1 | TRBD1 | TRBV5-6 | . | TGTGCCAGCAGTCCGGGACAGGGCGATACTGAAGCTTTCTTT | CASSPGQGDTEAFF
TRBJ1-2 | TRBD1 | TRBV5-8 | . | TGTGCCAGCACCCAACAGGGGGCTGTAGGCTACACCTTC | CASTQQGAVGYTF
TRBJ1-5 | TRBD1 | TRBV5-4 | . | TGTGCCAGCAGCTATCGGACAGGCGGCATGGAGCCCCAGCATTTT | CASSYRTGGMEPQHF
TRBJ1-5 | TRBD1 | TRBV5-4 | . | TGTGCCAGCAGCTGGGACAGAAATCAGCCCCAGCATTTT | CASSWDRNQPQHF
TRBJ2-1 | TRBD2 | TRBV7-9 | . | TGTGCCAGCAGCCCCACTAGCGGCCCCTACAATGAGCAGTTCTTC | CASSPTSGPYNEQFF
TRBJ2-7 | TRBD2 | TRBV2 | . | TGTGCCAGCAGTGCCGCGAGGGGACTAGAATACGAGCAGTACTTC | CASSAARGLEYEQYF
TRBJ1-4 | TRBD1 | TRBV5-8 | . | TGTGCCAGCAGCACACGACAGGGGCTAGATGCAACTAATGAAAAACTGTTTTTT | CASSTRQGLDATNEKLFF
TRBJ1-6 | . | TRBV11-2 | . | TGTGCCAGCAGCTTAGATGGGGGGGCATATAATTCACCCCTCCACTTT | CASSLDGGAYNSPLHF
TRBJ2-7 | . | TRBV4-1 | . | TGCGCCAGCAGCCAGATCACTGGCGAGCAGTACTTC | CASSQITGEQYF
TRBJ1-6 | . | TRBV18 | . | TGTGCCAGCTCACCACCTCGGGTTTTGGCCCTCCACTTT | CASSPPRVLALHF
TRBJ2-2 | TRBD1 | TRBV7-2 | . | TGTGCCAGCAGCTTACTCCAACCGGGGCAGGGGGCAATGTCCGGGGAGCTGTTTTTT | CASSLLQPGQGAMSGELFF
TRBJ2-6 | TRBD1 | TRBV19 | . | TGTGCCAGTAGCCCGGGACAGCGGAACTCTGGGGCCAACGTCCTGACTTTC | CASSPGQRNSGANVLTF
TRBJ1-1 | TRBD1 | TRBV6-5 | . | TGTGCCAGCAAGACGGACAGGGGGGACACTGAAGCTTTCTTT | CASKTDRGDTEAFF
TRBJ1-3 | . | TRBV19 | . | TGTGCCAGCGGTTATTTGAGCTCTGGAAACACCATATATTTT | CASGYLSSGNTIYF
TRBJ1-3 | . | TRBV6-5 | . | TGTGCCATACTTACAGGGCAAGGAAACACCATATATTTT | CAILTGQGNTIYF
TRBJ2-2 | . | TRBV6-5 | . | TGTGCCAGCAGTTACACAACCGACAGGCCGCAGGGGGAGCTGTTTTTT | CASSYTTDRPQGELFF
TRBJ1-5 | TRBD1 | TRBV23-1 | . | TGCGCCAGCAGTCAACCAAGGACAGGGCGACCCGATAGCAATCAGCCCCAGCATTTT | CASSQPRTGRPDSNQPQHF
TRBJ1-1 | . | TRBV25-1 | . | TGTGCCAGCAGTGAAGGTTCCTTAAGCGCTGAAGCTTTCTTT | CASSEGSLSAEAFF
TRBJ1-4 | TRBD1 | TRBV10-2 | once | TGCGCCAGCAGTGAGTCGTACAGGGGGAATGAAAAACTGTTTTTT | CASSESYRGNEKLFF
TRBJ1-3 | . | TRBV28 | . | TGTGCCAGCAGTTTTTTAGGAAACACCATATATTTT | CASSFLGNTIYF
TRBJ2-1 | TRBD2 | TRBV19 | . | TGTGCCAGTAGTGCGTCTAGCGGGAACTACAATGAGCAGTTCTTC | CASSASSGNYNEQFF
TRBJ2-5 | . | TRBV6-5 | once | TGTGCCAGCAGTACTATCTTATCAGGGCAAGAGACCCAGTACTTC | CASSTILSGQETQYF
TRBJ2-1 | TRBD2 | TRBV7-3 | . | TGTGCCAGCAGCTTAGAAATAGCGGGGAGCAATGAGCAGTTCTTC | CASSLEIAGSNEQFF